The next 21 T cell receptor beta chains were all read from a single sample in a study of OX40 agonist ivuxolimab in advanced cancers. Some clones are missing from TCRdb's copy, which holds only in-frame ones; the method was immunoSEQ multiplex PCR. The sample records about 64,000 clones, around 85% being singletons. This specimen was CD4+ or CD8+ T cells sorted from blood, taken in a trial of the OX40 agonist ivuxolimab. The receptors originated from an adult with an advanced solid tumor such as melanoma, head and neck, liver or kidney cancer.

This rearrangement joins TRBV27 to TRBJ1-1; D gene unclear. In germline, CDR1 is MNHEY, CDR2 SMNVEV (reference sequence). V was shortened by 6 bases and J by 0 bases, with 14 bases between the two germline ends. The CDR3 runs to 15 residues. In nucleotides, the CDR3 is TGTGCCAGCAGCCCCCCCGGCAGACTGAACACTGAAGCTTTCTTT. Amino acids: CASSPPGRLNTEAFF.

The DNA of the CDR3 is TGTGCCAGCAGTTCTGGGCCCATTCCAGATACGCAGTATTTT. Translating it yields CASSSGPIPDTQYF. The chain recombines TRBV28 with TRBJ2-3, with D unresolved. Germline V CDR1 and CDR2: MDHEN, SYDVKM. Trimming stripped 4 bases from V and 4 bases from J, with 12 bases between. The CDR3 consists of 14 residues.

This clone is a singleton in its sample. The chain is built from TRBV2 and TRBJ1-4; D may be TRBD1 (5 bases). CDR3 length: 13 amino acids. CDR1 is SNHLY, CDR2 FYNNEI, per germline. V was clipped by 6 bases and J by 8 bases, with 13 bases between them. The CDR3 loop is CASRDTVGEKLFF. The CDR3 DNA reads as TGTGCCAGCAGGGACACCGTGGGAGAAAAACTGTTTTTT.

The chain couples TRBV7-6 to TRBJ2-3; TRBD2 matches 10 bases. Germline CDR1 SGHVS, CDR2 FNYEAQ. The CDR3 runs to 18 residues. V was clipped by 1 base and J by 1 base; unmatched bases: 8. CDR3 bases: TGTGCCAGCAGCTTAGGTGCGTCTAGCGGGAGACGCACAGATACGCAGTATTTT. Its translation: CASSLGASSGRRTDTQYF. Supplemented by reference TRBV7-6 and TRBJ2-3, the full variable domain reads GAGVSQSPRYKVTKRGQDVALRCDPISGHVSLYWYRQALGQGPEFLTYFNYEAQQDKSGLPNDRFSAERPEGSISTLTIQRTEQRDSAMYRCASSLGASSGRRTDTQYFGPGTRLTVL.

The chain couples TRBV2 to TRBJ1-1, with TRBD1 as a possible D gene (5 bases). V was pared by 5 bases and J by 0 bases, with 13 bases between. Germline-derived CDR1 and CDR2 are SNHLY and FYNNEI. The length of the CDR3 is 15 residues. This CDR3 is CASSPPGLLNTEAFF. The CDR3 DNA sequence: TGTGCCAGCAGTCCCCCGGGACTCTTGAACACTGAAGCTTTCTTT.

The V gene is TRBV27, the J gene TRBJ1-5, with TRBD1 matching 7 bases. The CDR3 length is 14 residues. The V gene end was trimmed by 6 bases and the J gene end by 3 bases; junction bases not matched to a gene: 5. CDR1 MNHEY and CDR2 SMNVEV come from the germline V gene (reference sequence). The chain's CDR3 is CASRLTGTNQPQHF. The CDR3 DNA reads TGTGCCAGCAGGCTGACAGGGACCAATCAGCCCCAGCATTTT.

This chain connects TRBV19 to TRBJ1-1; 7 bases fit TRBD1. With V trimmed by 3 bases and J by 1 base, 2 bases remained unmatched. The CDR3 totals 14 residues. Germline CDR1 reads LNHDA; CDR2 reads SQIVND (reference sequence). The CDR3 DNA sequence: TGTGCCAGTAGTATGACAGGGAGGAACACTGAAGCTTTCTTT. This codes for CASSMTGRNTEAFF.

Turning to this clone: Additional DNA sequences in this sample encode the identical CDR3. V gene TRBV19 combines with J gene TRBJ2-7, with D hard to call. Trimming shortened V by 1 base and J by 4 bases, and 8 bases separated the two germline ends. Germline CDR1 is LNHDA and CDR2 is SQIVND (reference sequence). This CDR3 comprises 13 residues. The CDR3 sequence: CASSIGVPYEQYF. CDR3 sequence (DNA): TGTGCCAGTAGTATAGGGGTACCTTACGAGCAGTACTTC.

This chain joins TRBV4-2 and TRBJ2-7; D may correspond to TRBD1 or TRBD2 (6 bases each). The germline CDR1 and CDR2 sequences are LGHNA and YNFKEQ. This CDR3 is 16 amino acids long. Trimming pared 2 bases from V and 3 bases from J, leaving 17 bases between. CDR3 nucleotides: TGTGCCAGCAGCCAATTGTCCGGGGGCGTCAGCTACGAGCAGTACTTC. Translation gives CASSQLSGGVSYEQYF.

This chain joins TRBV11-1 and TRBJ2-2; D call uncertain. This CDR3 has 12 amino acids. Germline V gene lookup returns CDR1 SGHAT and CDR2 FQDESV (reference sequence). Deletions cut 3 bases from V and 7 bases from J, with 6 bases between. CDR3 region: CASSFEDGELFF. The CDR3 nucleotides read TGTGCCAGCAGCTTTGAGGACGGGGAGCTGTTTTTT. Together with reference TRBV11-1 and TRBJ2-2, the CDR3 gives the full variable domain: EAEVAQSPRYKITEKSQAVAFWCDPISGHATLYWYRQILGQGPELLVQFQDESVVDDSQLPKDRFSAERLKGVDSTLKIQPAELGDSAMYLCASSFEDGELFFGEGSRLTVL.

The chain is built from TRBV28 and TRBJ2-7; TRBD1 is a possible D gene (5 bases). CDR1 is MDHEN and CDR2 is SYDVKM in the germline V gene. Trimming removed 5 bases from V and 0 bases from J, with 14 bases in between. This CDR3 is built from 15 residues. The CDR3 region is CASSPSGQGSYEQYF. The CDR3 bases are TGTGCCAGCAGTCCCTCAGGACAAGGCTCCTACGAGCAGTACTTC. The whole variable domain, remainder taken from reference TRBV28 and TRBJ2-7, is DVKVTQSSRYLVKRTGEKVFLECVQDMDHENMFWYRQDPGLGLRLIYFSYDVKMKEKGDIPEGYSVSREKKERFSLILESASTNQTSMYLCASSPSGQGSYEQYFGPGTRLTVT.

This clone was counted a few times. The chain carries TRBV7-2 and TRBJ1-5; D call uncertain. The CDR3 length is 13 residues. Germline V gene sequence: CDR1 SGHTA, CDR2 FQGNSA. Between the trimmed V and J ends, which lost 1 base and 4 bases, there was a span of 5 bases. For the CDR3, the DNA is TGTGCCAGCAGCTTAGTCGGTAATCAGCCCCAGCATTTT. As protein: CASSLVGNQPQHF. Drawing the rest from reference TRBV7-2 and TRBJ1-5, the complete variable domain is GAGVSQSPSNKVTEKGKDVELRCDPISGHTALYWYRQSLGQGLEFLIYFQGNSAPDKSGLPSDRFSAERTGGSVSTLTIQRTQQEDSAVYLCASSLVGNQPQHFGDGTRLSIL.

The sample holds one count of this clone. The CDR3 loop reads CASRTGTSGVEQYF. CDR3 DNA sequence: TGTGCCAGCCGGACCGGGACTAGCGGGGTCGAGCAGTACTTC. The chain carries TRBV6-6 and TRBJ2-7; 13 bases align to TRBD2. The CDR3 totals 14 residues. V was pared by 8 bases and J by 6 bases, with 7 bases of the junction left unmatched. Germline CDR1 MNHNY, CDR2 SVGAGI (reference sequence).

A single count supports this clone. V is TRBV6-5 and J is TRBJ1-3; maybe TRBD1 (6 bases). V was cut by 0 bases and J by 4 bases, with 10 bases left in between. The CDR3 contains 15 residues. Germline-derived CDR1 and CDR2 are MNHEY and SVGAGI. This CDR3 reads CASSYSTGIGNTIYF. The CDR3 DNA sequence: TGTGCCAGCAGTTACTCAACAGGGATAGGAAACACCATATATTTT.

CDR3 amino acids: CASSEFRARNNEQFF. CDR3 nucleotide sequence: TGTGCCAGCAGTGAATTTAGGGCCCGAAACAATGAGCAGTTCTTC. This chain joins TRBV6-1 and TRBJ2-1, with D hard to call. V was pared by 2 bases and J by 5 bases, with 13 bases between. The CDR3 runs 15 residues. From germline, CDR1 is MNHNS and CDR2 SASEGT.

The chain has TRBV5-1 and TRBJ1-3; tentatively, D is TRBD1 (5 bases). Per the germline V gene, CDR1 is SGHRS and CDR2 is YFSETQ. The CDR3 length is 14 residues. Trimming took 5 bases from V and 5 from J, leaving 14 bases between them. CDR3 region: CASSLSGGRNTIYF. The CDR3, as DNA: TGCGCCAGCAGTCTATCCGGGGGTAGAAACACCATATATTTT.

This chain uses TRBV11-1 with TRBJ2-7; 7 nucleotides align to TRBD2. Germline CDR1 SGHAT, CDR2 FQDESV (reference sequence). J lost 0 bases, V lost 4 bases, and 9 bases had no gene match. The CDR3 contains 16 residues. The CDR3 nucleotides are TGTGCCAGCAGCTCCCATCAACGGGACTACTCCTACGAGCAGTACTTC. Translated, it gives CASSSHQRDYSYEQYF.

This clone is a singleton in its sample. The J gene is TRBJ1-2, the V gene TRBV18, with D perhaps TRBD1 (5 bases). The CDR3 contains 15 residues. Trimming cost V 3 bases and J 1 base, with 12 bases left between them. In germline, CDR1 is KGHSH, CDR2 LQKENI. CDR3 sequence (DNA): TGTGCCAGCTCACCTCGGATAGGGGATAACTATGGCTACACCTTC. Its translation: CASSPRIGDNYGYTF. The full variable domain, rest sourced from reference TRBV18 and TRBJ1-2, is NAGVMQNPRHLVRRRGQEARLRCSPMKGHSHVYWYRQLPEEGLKFMVYLQKENIIDESGMPKERFSAEFPKEGPSILRIQQVVRGDSAAYFCASSPRIGDNYGYTFGSGTRLTVV.

The V gene is TRBV10-3, the J gene TRBJ2-3, with 7 bases matching TRBD1. Germline CDR1 ENHRY, CDR2 SYGVKD. This CDR3 region has 14 residues. With V trimmed by 5 bases and J by 1 base, 3 bases remained unmatched. In DNA form, the CDR3 reads TGTGCCATCAGTTTCGGGACAGGCACAGATACGCAGTATTTT. It codes for CAISFGTGTDTQYF.

This clone was seen a single time. The chain recombines TRBV6-6 with TRBJ2-3; D might be TRBD2 (5 bases). The germline V gene encodes CDR1 MNHNY and CDR2 SVGAGI (reference sequence). This CDR3 is built from 13 residues. The germline V and J ends were trimmed by 2 bases and 8 bases, with 11 bases remaining between them. CDR3 protein: CASSYTPSSTQYF. The CDR3 DNA reads as TGTGCCAGCAGTTACACGCCTAGCAGTACGCAGTATTTT.

The chain employs TRBV15 and TRBJ1-4; D not certain. There are 15 residues in the CDR3. Germline V lookup: CDR1 LNHNV, CDR2 YYDKDF (reference sequence). V dropped 2 bases and J dropped 3 bases, with 10 bases sitting between them. The CDR3 DNA follows: TGTGCCACCAGCAGATTGGGATTGTCTAATGAAAAACTGTTTTTT. It yields the protein CATSRLGLSNEKLFF.